Shown below are 19 T cell receptor beta chains from a single sample sequenced in a study of blood T cell repertoires in COVID-19. The assay was immunoSEQ multiplex PCR, and TCRdb's table has in-frame clones only and misses some. The sample consists of some 140,000 clones, less than 85% of them appearing once. The source material was peripheral blood. The receptors shown here come from a woman aged 80 or over with acute or convalescent COVID-19.

This rearrangement joins TRBV3-1 (or the pseudogene TRBV3-2) to TRBJ2-7; 7 nucleotides line up with TRBD1. Germline V lookup: CDR1 LGHDT, CDR2 YNNKEL (reference sequence). V gave up 4 bases and J gave up 0 bases; unmatched junction bases: 9. The CDR3 is 16 residues long. CDR3 bases: TGTGCCAGCAGCCCGAGACAGGGACACTTCTCCTACGAGCAGTACTTC. As protein: CASSPRQGHFSYEQYF.

The chain uses TRBV6-2 or TRBV6-3 and TRBJ1-5, with D maybe TRBD1 (6 bases). V lost 2 bases and J lost 0, with 17 bases in between. Germline loops: CDR1 MNHEY, CDR2 SVGEGT. This CDR3 contains 18 residues. This CDR3 reads CASSYHGSGQSSNQPQHF. CDR3 coding DNA: TGTGCCAGCAGTTACCACGGATCAGGACAGTCTAGCAATCAGCCCCAGCATTTT.

V is TRBV18 and J is TRBJ2-1, with D perhaps TRBD2 (6 bases). Germline V lookup: CDR1 KGHSH, CDR2 LQKENI. Between the trimmed V and J ends, which lost 3 bases and 1 base, there was a span of 13 bases. The CDR3 runs to 16 residues. CDR3 sequence reads: CASSPPGAESYNEQFF. DNA for the CDR3: TGTGCCAGCTCACCTCCGGGAGCAGAGTCCTACAATGAGCAGTTCTTC.

The CDR3 protein is CMGPFGTEAFF. CDR3 sequence (DNA): TGTATGGGGCCTTTCGGCACTGAAGCTTTCTTT. J is TRBJ1-1 and V is TRBV11-3, with a weak D call TRBD1 (5 bases). Germline V gene data show CDR1 as SGHNT and CDR2 as YENEEA. The CDR3 loop spans 11 amino acids. The complete variable domain, with remaining parts taken from reference TRBV11-3 and TRBJ1-1, reads EAGVVQSPRYKIIEKKQPVAFWCNPISGHNTLYWYLQNLGQGPELLIRYENEEAVDDSQLPKDRFSAERLKGVDSTLKIQPAELGDSAVYLCMGPFGTEAFFGQGTRLTVV.

The chain carries TRBV29-1 and TRBJ1-1; 7 bases are a match to TRBD1. This CDR3 spans 12 amino acids. Germline V lookup: CDR1 SQVTM, CDR2 ANQGSEA. V was pared by 7 bases and J by 7 bases, with 9 bases of the junction left unmatched. The CDR3 bases are TGCAGCGCCGTATACCGGGACAGTGAAGCTTTCTTT. It yields the protein CSAVYRDSEAFF.

The chain carries TRBV2 and TRBJ2-7; D is undetermined. The CDR3 has 14 residues. Trimming pared 9 bases from V and 2 bases from J, leaving 17 bases between. Germline V gene lookup returns CDR1 SNHLY and CDR2 FYNNEI. CDR3 protein: CASTRANAPYEQYF. Here the CDR3 DNA reads TGTGCCAGTACGCGTGCGAATGCCCCCTACGAGCAGTACTTC.

The gene calls are TRBV20-1 and TRBJ2-2; 11 bases align to TRBD2. Germline assignment: CDR1 DFQATT and CDR2 SNEGSKA (reference sequence). The ends lost 3 bases at V and 4 bases at J; junction bases unmatched: 7. The CDR3 extends over 16 amino acids. The CDR3 region has the DNA TGCAGTGCTAGTGCTAGCGGGAGGCCATTCACCGGGGAGCTGTTTTTT. Residues: CSASASGRPFTGELFF.

V and J are TRBV7-2 and TRBJ1-5, with 8 bases that match TRBD1. The V segment lost 5 bases and the J segment 7 bases; nucleotides outside the gene matches: 10. Germline CDR1 reads SGHTA; CDR2 reads FQGNSA. This CDR3 has 15 amino acids. The CDR3 loop is CASSIAGGAGQPQHF. The CDR3 DNA follows: TGTGCCAGCAGCATTGCAGGGGGCGCTGGACAGCCCCAGCATTTT. The whole variable domain, remainder taken from reference TRBV7-2 and TRBJ1-5, is GAGVSQSPSNKVTEKGKDVELRCDPISGHTALYWYRQSLGQGLEFLIYFQGNSAPDKSGLPSDRFSAERTGGSVSTLTIQRTQQEDSAVYLCASSIAGGAGQPQHFGDGTRLSIL.

J is TRBJ1-5 and V is TRBV2, with D possibly being TRBD1 (6 bases). Trimming stripped 2 bases from V and 7 bases from J, with 18 bases between. This CDR3 contains 16 residues. Germline CDR1 SNHLY, CDR2 FYNNEI. CDR3 loop: CASSETWGGGRQPQHF. The CDR3 nucleotides read TGTGCCAGCAGTGAAACCTGGGGGGGCGGACGGCAGCCCCAGCATTTT.

This sequence joins TRBV30 and TRBJ1-5, with D maybe TRBD1 (5 bases). Germline-derived CDR1 and CDR2 are GTSNPN and SVGIG (reference sequence). The V end lost 1 base, the J end lost 9 bases, and 13 bases lay between the germline ends. The CDR3 runs 13 residues. The CDR3 sequence: CAWSGPGAGPQHF. In DNA form, the CDR3 reads TGTGCCTGGAGTGGACCTGGGGCTGGGCCCCAGCATTTT.

The rearrangement uses TRBV3-1 (or the pseudogene TRBV3-2) and TRBJ2-2; D is perhaps TRBD2 (7 bases). The CDR3 is made up of 14 amino acids. V lost 5 bases and J lost 6, with 13 bases in between. The germline V gene encodes CDR1 LGHDT and CDR2 YNNKEL (reference sequence). The CDR3: CASSARGGAGELFF. The CDR3 DNA reads TGTGCCAGCAGCGCACGAGGGGGGGCCGGGGAGCTGTTTTTT.

The CDR3, as DNA: TGCGCCAGCAGCTTGGTCCGGACATTTTTCACTGAAGCTTTCTTT. It codes for CASSLVRTFFTEAFF. The chain combines TRBV5-1 with TRBJ1-1, with D maybe TRBD1 (5 bases). V was shortened by 0 bases and J by 4 bases, with 13 bases between the two germline ends. Germline loops: CDR1 SGHRS, CDR2 YFSETQ. The CDR3 runs 15 residues.

The CDR3 DNA sequence: TGTGCCAGCTCACCACTCGACAGGGGTACTGGAAACACCATATATTTT. It codes for CASSPLDRGTGNTIYF. The chain links TRBV18 to TRBJ1-3; 8 bases agree with TRBD1. The junction had 4 bases not matched to a gene; V was cut back by 1 base and J by 2 bases. Per germline, CDR1 KGHSH and CDR2 LQKENI. The CDR3 is made up of 16 amino acids.

This chain joins TRBV5-4 and TRBJ2-7, with D possibly being TRBD2 (5 bases). Germline V lookup: CDR1 SGHNT, CDR2 YYREEE (reference sequence). The ends were cut back, 0 bases at V and 7 bases at J, with 17 bases in the middle. The CDR3 is 15 residues long. The chain's CDR3 is CASSLDRARGEEQYF. CDR3 bases: TGTGCCAGCAGCTTGGACCGGGCCCGGGGAGAGGAGCAGTACTTC.

V and J are TRBV18 and TRBJ2-5, with D possibly TRBD2 on 6 matching bases. Trimming stripped 2 bases from V and 3 bases from J, with 10 bases between. The germline gives CDR1 KGHSH, CDR2 LQKENI. This CDR3 is 14 amino acids long. CDR3 residues: CASSPIQREETQYF. The CDR3 DNA reads TGTGCCAGCTCACCAATCCAGCGGGAAGAGACCCAGTACTTC.

This sequence joins TRBV3-1 (or the pseudogene TRBV3-2) and TRBJ2-5, with TRBD2 matching over 7 bases. The germline CDR1 and CDR2 sequences are LGHDT and YNNKEL (reference sequence). The CDR3 runs 16 residues. The ends lost 3 bases at V and 2 bases at J; junction bases unmatched: 9. The CDR3 protein is CASSHLGLAAQETQYF. CDR3 sequence (DNA): TGTGCCAGCAGCCATCTGGGGCTAGCGGCACAAGAGACCCAGTACTTC.

This chain uses TRBV5-4 with TRBJ1-1; TRBD1 matches at 10 bases. Germline CDR1 is SGHNT and CDR2 is YYREEE (reference sequence). The CDR3 is made up of 14 amino acids. J gave up 1 base and V 4 bases, and 1 base lay outside the gene matches. CDR3 protein: CASSGTGANTEAFF. The CDR3 DNA sequence: TGTGCCAGCAGCGGGACAGGGGCGAACACTGAAGCTTTCTTT.

The DNA for the CDR3 is TGTGCCAGCAGCTCGTTCCCAGCGGGGGGGCGTAATGAGCAGTTCTTC. Protein product: CASSSFPAGGRNEQFF. This chain uses TRBV7-2 with TRBJ2-1, with 10 bases identical to TRBD2. This CDR3 has 16 amino acids. CDR1 and CDR2 (germline): SGHTA, FQGNSA. V was clipped by 4 bases and J by 7 bases; unmatched bases: 10.

This rearrangement joins TRBV19 to TRBJ2-5, with D hard to call. Germline CDR1 reads LNHDA; CDR2 reads SQIVND (reference sequence). V lost 7 bases to trimming and J lost 5 bases, with 17 bases between them. The CDR3 has 14 amino acids. In DNA, the CDR3 is TGTGCCAGTACCAAATTCGGCGGATCGGAGACCCAGTACTTC. This gives the protein CASTKFGGSETQYF.